The 8 T cell receptor beta chains listed next were all sequenced from one sample in a study of blood T cell repertoires in COVID-19. TCRdb's copy holds only in-frame clones and misses some; the assay was immunoSEQ multiplex PCR. The sample carries 42,000 or so clones, more than 75% recorded once. The sequenced material came from peripheral blood. These TCRs come from a man at least 80 years old with acute or convalescent COVID-19.

The chain couples TRBV19 to TRBJ2-4; TRBD2 might be the D (5 bases). This CDR3 contains 16 residues. Trimming removed 8 bases at V and 0 bases at J, with 17 bases between. CDR1 is LNHDA and CDR2 is SQIVND in the germline V gene (reference sequence). The DNA of the CDR3 is TGTGCCAGTTCCCAGGCGGGCATACTAGCCAAAAACATTCAGTACTTC. Amino acid sequence: CASSQAGILAKNIQYF.

This chain links TRBV5-1 with TRBJ2-7; 7 nucleotides match TRBD1. CDR1 and CDR2 from the germline V gene are SGHRS and YFSETQ. There are 16 residues in the CDR3. J lost 1 base, V lost 4 bases, and 11 bases had no gene match. The CDR3 region has the DNA TGCGCCAGCAGCCCAAATCGAGGGACAGCATCCTACGAGCAGTACTTC. Translated, it gives CASSPNRGTASYEQYF.

The chain links TRBV7-2 to TRBJ2-1; perhaps TRBD1 as D (5 bases). The V and J ends lost 1 base and 9 bases respectively, with 13 bases between them. Germline V gene sequence: CDR1 SGHTA, CDR2 FQGNSA. This CDR3 contains 14 residues. The CDR3 nucleotides read TGTGCCAGCAGCTTAGGGTCTAATAGGGGTGAGCAGTTCTTC. Its translation is CASSLGSNRGEQFF.

This chain connects TRBV18 to TRBJ1-4; TRBD1 aligns across 9 bases. Germline V lookup: CDR1 KGHSH, CDR2 LQKENI. The CDR3 is made up of 16 amino acids. Germline trimming cut 4 bases from V and 2 bases from J; bases unmatched to any gene: 5. CDR3 nucleotides: TGTGCCAGCTCACAAGGTACAGGGGGCACTAATGAAAAACTGTTTTTT. Protein: CASSQGTGGTNEKLFF.

The rearrangement joins TRBV5-1 to TRBJ2-1, with TRBD1 identical over 10 bases. V dropped 2 bases and J dropped 5; count of bases not matched to a gene: 1. The CDR3 is 14 amino acids. Germline-derived CDR1 and CDR2 are SGHRS and YFSETQ. The CDR3 loop is CASSFGTGDNEQFF. CDR3 nucleotide sequence: TGCGCCAGCAGCTTCGGGACAGGGGACAATGAGCAGTTCTTC.

The rearrangement links TRBV12-5 to TRBJ2-7; TRBD1 matches 10 bases. V gave up 6 bases and J gave up 3 bases; unmatched junction bases: 5. The CDR3 consists of 14 residues. Germline lookup yields CDR1 LGHNT and CDR2 FRNRAP. This CDR3 is CASGSRTGGYEQYF. CDR3 coding DNA: TGTGCTAGTGGCTCCCGGACAGGGGGCTACGAGCAGTACTTC.

The gene calls are TRBV24-1 and TRBJ1-1; a possible D gene is TRBD1 (6 bases). V lost 2 bases and J 1 base, leaving 10 bases between the germline ends. The CDR3 runs 15 residues. The germline V gene has CDR1 KGHDR and CDR2 SFDVKD. This chain's CDR3 is CATSDSATGNTEAFF. The CDR3 nucleotides are TGTGCCACCAGTGATTCCGCGACAGGGAACACTGAAGCTTTCTTT.

This clone turned up a few times. The V call is TRBV24-1, the J call TRBJ2-5, with D unclear. The CDR3 runs 11 residues. Trimming pared 4 bases from V and 4 bases from J, leaving 3 bases between. CDR1 and CDR2 from the germline V gene are KGHDR and SFDVKD. This CDR3 is CATSDRETQYF. The CDR3 DNA sequence: TGTGCCACCAGTGACAGAGAGACCCAGTACTTC.